These 18 T cell receptor beta chains were sequenced from one sample in a study of shared clonotypes between healthy human individuals. TCRdb keeps only in-frame clones here, not all; method: immunoSEQ multiplex PCR. The sample lists 740,000 or so clones; roughly 72% were seen once. Sample: memory CD4+ T cells sorted from blood. Subset denoted: CD45RA-negative fraction. The receptors come from a woman aged 25 to 45 in good health.

The chain links TRBV25-1 to TRBJ1-2; tentative D call: TRBD1 (5 bases). Germline loops: CDR1 MGHDK, CDR2 SYGVNS. The V and J ends lost 9 bases and 6 bases respectively, with 14 bases between them. CDR3 size: 12 residues. The CDR3 reads CARWPGPDGYTF. In nucleotides, the CDR3 is TGTGCCAGGTGGCCAGGGCCCGATGGCTACACCTTC.

The J gene is TRBJ1-1, the V gene TRBV19; 7 bases match TRBD1. J was trimmed by 7 bases and V by 3 bases; bases with no gene match: 8. The CDR3 runs to 14 residues. Germline V lookup: CDR1 LNHDA, CDR2 SQIVND (reference sequence). The DNA for the CDR3 is TGTGCCAGTAGTATCATTCAGGGGGAAGATGAAGCTTTCTTT. Its protein product is CASSIIQGEDEAFF.

To note about this clone: Within the sample, other DNA sequences also encode this same CDR3. The genes are TRBV5-1 and TRBJ2-3; D is ambiguous. Trimming took off 0 bases at V and 0 bases at J, with 2 bases between the two ends. Germline V lookup: CDR1 SGHRS, CDR2 YFSETQ. The CDR3 has 13 amino acids. Here the CDR3 DNA reads TGCGCCAGCAGCTTGGGTAGCACAGATACGCAGTATTTT. Translation: CASSLGSTDTQYF.

Turning to this clone: The identical CDR3 is also encoded by other nucleotide sequences in the sample. The V gene is TRBV6-1, the J gene TRBJ1-2, with D perhaps matching TRBD1 (6 bases). Germline-derived CDR1 and CDR2 are MNHNS and SASEGT. V dropped 4 bases and J dropped 5 bases, with 8 bases sitting between them. The CDR3 covers 12 residues. The CDR3 here is CASSGTGYGYTF. The CDR3 DNA reads TGTGCCAGCAGTGGAACAGGGTATGGCTACACCTTC.

Of note for this clone: This sample includes further DNA sequences coding for the same CDR3. J is TRBJ1-1 and V is TRBV2; D not certain. V lost 6 bases, J lost 0 bases, and 5 bases lay in between. The CDR3 contains 12 residues. Per the germline V gene, CDR1 is SNHLY and CDR2 is FYNNEI. CDR3 residues: CASSPMNTEAFF. In DNA, the CDR3 is TGTGCCAGCAGCCCGATGAACACTGAAGCTTTCTTT.

The chain combines TRBV5-1 with TRBJ2-3, with D possibly matching TRBD2 (5 bases). Germline V gene data show CDR1 as SGHRS and CDR2 as YFSETQ. The V end lost 0 bases, the J end lost 0 bases, and 11 bases lay between the germline ends. The CDR3 has 16 amino acids. CDR3: CASSLAADHSTDTQYF. As DNA, the CDR3 is TGCGCCAGCAGCTTGGCAGCGGACCATAGCACAGATACGCAGTATTTT.

This chain connects TRBV11-2 to TRBJ2-5, with D possibly being TRBD2 (5 bases). Trimming took 2 bases from V and 5 from J, leaving 12 bases between them. The germline V gene has CDR1 SGHAT and CDR2 FQNNGV. The CDR3 has 14 amino acids. The CDR3 DNA reads TGTGCCAGCAGCTTATCCCGGGGAGTGGAGACCCAGTACTTC. As protein: CASSLSRGVETQYF. Based on the CDR3 plus reference TRBV11-2 and TRBJ2-5, the full variable domain is EAGVAQSPRYKIIEKRQSVAFWCNPISGHATLYWYQQILGQGPKLLIQFQNNGVVDDSQLPKDRFSAERLKGVDSTLKIQPAKLEDSAVYLCASSLSRGVETQYFGPGTRLLVL.

Only a few counts were recorded for this clone. The rearrangement links TRBV2 to TRBJ1-4; TRBD1 is a possible D gene (5 bases). Germline CDR1 SNHLY, CDR2 FYNNEI. The V gene lost 3 bases and the J gene lost 10 bases, with 24 bases spanning the gap. The CDR3 consists of 17 residues. In nucleotides, the CDR3 is TGTGCCAGCAGTGAGGAGGCCGGAGGACAAGTTAAGGGAAAACTGTTTTTT. Its protein is CASSEEAGGQVKGKLFF. The full variable domain, completed using reference TRBV2 and TRBJ1-4, is EPEVTQTPSHQVTQMGQEVILRCVPISNHLYFYWYRQILGQKVEFLVSFYNNEISEKSEIFDDQFSVERPDGSNFTLKIRSTKLEDSAMYFCASSEEAGGQVKGKLFFGSGTQLSVL.

The genes are TRBV10-2 and TRBJ1-1; 9 positions agree with TRBD1. The CDR3 runs 13 residues. V lost 4 bases, J lost 5 bases, and 2 bases stayed unmatched. Germline CDR1 is WSHSY and CDR2 is SAAADI. The chain's CDR3 is CASSGQGGTEAFF. In DNA, the CDR3 is TGCGCCAGCAGTGGACAGGGGGGGACTGAAGCTTTCTTT.

A note on this clone: Other nucleotide sequences in the sample specify the same CDR3. The V and J genes are TRBV19 and TRBJ2-5; a possible D gene is TRBD1 (5 bases). With 1 base removed from V and 0 bases from J, the gap between germline ends came to 6 bases. The CDR3 consists of 14 residues. Germline V lookup: CDR1 LNHDA, CDR2 SQIVND (reference sequence). CDR3 nucleotide sequence: TGTGCCAGTAGTATAGCAGGGTACCAAGAGACCCAGTACTTC. Translation: CASSIAGYQETQYF.

Concerning this clone itself: Different DNA sequences within this sample yield the same CDR3. The gene calls are TRBV14 and TRBJ2-2, with D perhaps TRBD1 (5 bases). In germline, CDR1 is SGHDN, CDR2 FVKESK. Trimming removed 0 bases at V and 0 bases at J, with 8 bases between. The CDR3 loop spans 16 amino acids. The CDR3 DNA reads as TGTGCCAGCAGCCAAGAGGGCAGGGCGAACACCGGGGAGCTGTTTTTT. This sequence encodes CASSQEGRANTGELFF.

Worth noting for this clone: The same CDR3 also results from other DNA sequences found in this sample. The J gene is TRBJ2-5, the V gene TRBV11-2; D might be TRBD1 (5 bases). Germline lookup yields CDR1 SGHAT and CDR2 FQNNGV. Trimming left V 5 bases short and J 3 bases short, with 10 bases between. This CDR3 spans 13 amino acids. The CDR3 loop reads CASSRGLKETQYF. CDR3 bases: TGTGCCAGCAGCAGGGGTTTGAAAGAGACCCAGTACTTC. Drawing the rest from reference TRBV11-2 and TRBJ2-5, the complete variable domain is EAGVAQSPRYKIIEKRQSVAFWCNPISGHATLYWYQQILGQGPKLLIQFQNNGVVDDSQLPKDRFSAERLKGVDSTLKIQPAKLEDSAVYLCASSRGLKETQYFGPGTRLLVL.

The V and J genes are TRBV30 and TRBJ2-5; possible D gene TRBD2, 7 bases. Germline lookup yields CDR1 GTSNPN and CDR2 SVGIG (reference sequence). This CDR3 region has 14 residues. Trimming took off 0 bases at V and 5 bases at J, with 13 bases between the two ends. CDR3 nucleotides: TGTGCCTGGAGTGTACTAGGGGGGGTGGAGACCCAGTACTTC. Protein sequence: CAWSVLGGVETQYF.

Concerning this clone: A far more abundant clone sits one base away, making this likely a read error. The genes are TRBV9 and TRBJ2-2; 9 bases map to TRBD1. The V and J ends lost 3 bases and 5 bases, in that order; junction bases with no gene match: 2. The CDR3 sequence is 14 residues long. Germline V gives CDR1 SGDLS, CDR2 YYNGEE. CDR3 sequence: CASSAGQGTGELFF. Here the CDR3 DNA reads TGTGCCAGCAGCGCAGGACAGGGGACCGGGGAGCTGTTTTTT.

This chain connects TRBV15 to TRBJ1-2, with no clear D. V shed 0 bases and J shed 1 base, with 0 bases lying between them. This CDR3 is built from 12 residues. Per the germline V gene, CDR1 is LNHNV and CDR2 is YYDKDF (reference sequence). DNA for the CDR3: TGTGCCACCAGCAGAGATAACTATGGCTACACCTTC. Translation gives CATSRDNYGYTF.

The CDR3 bases are TGTGCCAGCACACTAAGACAGGGGGCGTATGAAAAACTGTTTTTT. Protein product: CASTLRQGAYEKLFF. J is TRBJ1-4 and V is TRBV2; 10 bases fit TRBD1. Trimming removed 7 bases from V and 6 bases from J; junction bases left unmatched: 8. CDR3 size: 15 residues. Germline V CDR1 and CDR2: SNHLY, FYNNEI. Drawing the rest from reference TRBV2 and TRBJ1-4, the complete variable domain is EPEVTQTPSHQVTQMGQEVILRCVPISNHLYFYWYRQILGQKVEFLVSFYNNEISEKSEIFDDQFSVERPDGSNFTLKIRSTKLEDSAMYFCASTLRQGAYEKLFFGSGTQLSVL.

The J gene is TRBJ1-2, the V gene TRBV28, with D hard to call. The CDR3 extends over 16 amino acids. Trimming removed 2 bases from V and 4 bases from J, with 17 bases in between. Germline CDR1 is MDHEN and CDR2 is SYDVKM. CDR3: CASSLGQAHSGYGYTF. In nucleotides, the CDR3 is TGTGCCAGCAGTTTAGGTCAGGCTCACAGCGGCTATGGCTACACCTTC.

The V call is TRBV29-1, the J call TRBJ2-6; the match to TRBD2 covers 7 bases. Germline-derived CDR1 and CDR2 are SQVTM and ANQGSEA. The ends lost 4 bases at V and 2 bases at J; junction bases unmatched: 5. This CDR3 spans 15 amino acids. The CDR3 bases are TGCAGCGTTGCTGGGGCGGGAGCTGGGGCCAACGTCCTGACTTTC. Translating gives CSVAGAGAGANVLTF.